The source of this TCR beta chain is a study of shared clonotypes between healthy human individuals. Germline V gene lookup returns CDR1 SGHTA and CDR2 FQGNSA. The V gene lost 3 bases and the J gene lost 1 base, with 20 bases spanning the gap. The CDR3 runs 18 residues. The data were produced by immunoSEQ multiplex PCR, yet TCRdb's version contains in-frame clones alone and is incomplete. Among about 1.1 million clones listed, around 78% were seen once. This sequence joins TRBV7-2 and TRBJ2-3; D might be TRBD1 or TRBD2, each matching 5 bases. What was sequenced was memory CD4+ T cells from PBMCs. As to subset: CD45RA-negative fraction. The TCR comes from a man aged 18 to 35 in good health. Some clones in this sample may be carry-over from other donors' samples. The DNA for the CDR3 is TGTGCCAGCAGCTTGGGCCGGGACCGAACCTTAGGCACAGATACGCAGTATTTT. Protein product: CASSLGRDRTLGTDTQYF.